The text below deals with one T cell receptor beta chain. This entry belongs to a study of blood T cell repertoires in COVID-19. In Cohort 3, a recovered donor had either two negative PCRs, clearance, or symptom resolution. Germline CDR1 reads MGHRA; CDR2 reads YSYEKL. The CDR3 has 15 residues. The V end lost 1 base, the J end lost 2 bases, and 11 bases lay between the germline ends. The data were produced by immunoSEQ multiplex PCR, yet TCRdb's version contains in-frame clones alone and is incomplete. The data contain 500,000 or so clones, approximately 86% of them singletons. The rearrangement links TRBV4-1 to TRBJ1-2, with D perhaps TRBD1 (5 bases). This TCR was sampled from a woman under 30 who had recovered from COVID-19. Sample: PBMCs or T cells enriched from blood (not recorded which). In DNA form, the CDR3 reads TGCGCCAGCAGCCAAGTACCAGGGCCCAACTATGGCTACACCTTC. Translated, it gives CASSQVPGPNYGYTF.